The TCR beta chain under discussion was sequenced for a study of CD8 T cells in Susac syndrome (dated by TCRdb to 2018 to 2020). For the study in its entirety: The study used repertoire sequencing to test whether antigen drove CD8+ T cell activation and differentiation in Susac syndrome. The study compared CD8+ T cell repertoire clonality among roughly 12 healthy donors, about 14 Susac syndrome patients and 15 multiple sclerosis patients. Study-wide conclusions, independent of this receptor: The TCR sequencing and HLA analysis was acknowledged to have included a relatively small number of individuals.

RNA was extracted using the RNeasy kit, and roughly 0.45 to 1 ug of the RNA was reverse transcribed with random hexamers. The immunoSEQ multiplex PCR assay, covering 54 Vbeta and 13 Jbeta segments, was used to amplify TCR beta CDR3 regions. PCR amplification bias was corrected using a synthetic template baseline for primer optimization and computational correction. The published analysis was carried out like this. Reads were assigned to V, D and J genes according to IMGT and analyzed in immunoSEQ Analyzer, with only productive sequences retained. Clonality was computed as one minus Shannon entropy normalized by log2 of the number of productive unique sequences. For each patient and control, public and private clones were evaluated within the 100 most prevalent clones. A clone was defined as Susac-specific if it was absent from the healthy and MS cohorts, from 1052 published viral clones and from other ImmuneACCESS disease sequences. TCRdb itself trimmed the public reads at Q25 with fastp, ran MiXCR and retained productive beta chains. Rows matching on CDR3 protein sequence are summarized as one entry with the most common DNA and genes. These V and J calls derive from TCRdb rather than the authors' analysis. Across this sample there are approximately 130,000 distinct CDR3 sequences, with around 91% seen only once. The ten largest clones add up to about 0.23% of the sample.

Peripheral blood CD8+ and CD4+ T cells from healthy donors, Susac syndrome patients and multiple sclerosis patients were profiled by high-throughput TCR beta sequencing. Multiple sclerosis controls were treatment-naive patients with stable or active relapsing-remitting disease fulfilling revised McDonald criteria. Bulk CD8+ and CD4+ T cells were purified by magnetic negative isolation, whereas CD8+ TEMRA cells were enriched by FACS. Blood was collected in EDTA tubes and processed within 24 hours, with PBMCs isolated through density gradient centrifugation. PBMCs intended for TCR sequencing were cryopreserved in liquid nitrogen and thawed later in a water bath at 37 degrees C. Purity of sorted or isolated CD4+, CD8+ and CD8+ TEMRA cells was at least 90%. A word on this clonotype: Its antigen has not been determined. Qualities for individual bases were not recorded, and no much larger clone is one base off.

The germline V end is reduced by 5 bases and the J end by 3 bases; junction bases left unmatched: 5. The CDR3, cysteine through phenylalanine, is 15 amino acids long. CDR3 DNA only is kept here, 45 bases in frame from base 1. The germline V gene encodes CDR1 SGHRS and CDR2 YFSETQ. The chain is assembled from TRBV5-1 and TRBJ2-1, with TRBD2 matching 10 junction bases. The source of this sequence is a human donor with multiple sclerosis. The sample comprised CD8+ T cells from PBMCs. The CDR3 in this case is CASRRTSGLYNEQFF. Here is the DNA: TGCGCCAGCAGACGGACTAGCGGCCTCTACAATGAGCAGTTCTTC.